This TCR beta chain was retrieved from a study of regulatory T cells in long-lasting Graves disease. Study context: The antithyroid drugs taken by newly diagnosed Graves' patients had been used for under 3 months.

This clonotype showed up just a few times. Construction of the TCR beta libraries employed iRepertoire HTBI primers in conjunction with Arm-PCR of CDR3 regions. TCRdb passed the multiplex PCR reads through MiXCR, listing each CDR3 protein once. The sample has approximately 350,000 distinct CDR3 sequences; about 16% are singletons. The CDR3 is 15 amino acids. Deletions cut 0 bases from V and 2 bases from J, with 9 bases between. CDR1 is KGHDR and CDR2 is SFDVKD in the germline V gene. Time point defined: newly diagnosed GD, antithyroid drugs for less than 3 months. PBMC RNA served as the TCR library source. These data are also associated with another study on T cells in Graves' hyperthyroidism and ophthalmopathy.

This sequence was found in a woman between 18 and 29 years old with Graves disease. The sample in question was peripheral blood mononuclear cells (PBMCs), obtained at new diagnosis, from a patient treated with antithyroid drugs. This chain joins TRBV24-1 and TRBJ2-5; no reliable D call. In DNA form, the CDR3 reads TGTGCCACCAGTGATTTGGTGGCTTCTCAAGAGACCCAGTACTTC. Protein product: CATSDLVASQETQYF.